This record concerns one T cell receptor beta chain sequence. Its antigen remains unidentified. Germline CDR1 and CDR2: MNHEY and SVGAGI. The CDR3 loop spans 14 amino acids. Trimming cost V 5 bases and J 1 base, with 11 bases left between them. The data were taken from a study of Ad26.COV2.S vaccination and SARS-CoV-2 variants. The wider study: The COV1001 Ad26.COV2.S trial arm included the donor.

Whole-study findings and limits: While placebo recipients had lower spike-specific TCR breadth, vaccine recipients had more. Spike-specific responses of CD8+ and CD4+ T cells were reported to display substantial breadth after vaccination.

Documented treatment: 15 to 20 received Ad26.COV2.S at low or high dose, single or two shots; 5 received placebo; per-sample allocation not given. It was on day 63 after the first vaccine or placebo injection that samples were taken. Expressing Wuhan-strain SARS-CoV-2 spike, an Ad26 vector served as the vaccine. Clones were read by immunoSEQ multiplex PCR, and TCRdb kept only the in-frame ones, dropping some. The sample consists of approximately 250,000 clones, approximately 88% of them appearing once. This chain connects TRBV6-5 to TRBJ2-5, with D perhaps given as TRBD1 or TRBD2 (5 bases each). This TCR was sampled from a person between 18 and 59 years old who received the Ad26.COV2.S COVID-19 vaccine or a placebo. The sequencing here drew on peripheral blood, taken in a trial of Ad26.COV2.S vaccine versus placebo. The CDR3 spells CASSLGRLQETQYF. CDR3 coding DNA: TGTGCCAGCAGTCTGGGACGGCTCCAAGAGACCCAGTACTTC.